One and the same sample provided the 12 T cell receptor beta chains below, sequenced in a study of cytomegalovirus exposure and HLA in healthy donors. PCR was performed using 60 Vbeta and 13 Jbeta primers. Libraries were prepared by immunoSEQ multiplex PCR; TCRdb keeps only in-frame clonotypes and omits some of them. In the table there are 85,000 to 120,000 clones, roughly 85% of which are singletons. Sequencing was performed on PBMCs. These receptors were collected from a man aged 35 to 55 in good health and CMV-seronegative.

This clone was detected a few times. The chain combines TRBV11-2 with TRBJ1-1; D is unclear. Germline CDR1 SGHAT, CDR2 FQNNGV. CDR3 length equals 13 residues. The V end was cut by 1 base, the J end by 4 bases, with 7 bases between. CDR3 sequence (DNA): TGTGCCAGCAGCTTAGGTTTTAGCACTGAAGCTTTCTTT. This encodes CASSLGFSTEAFF.

This clone appeared once. V usage is TRBV7-2 and J usage is TRBJ2-7, with 9 positions matching TRBD1. The CDR3 has 15 residues. The V segment lost 5 bases and the J segment 2 bases; nucleotides outside the gene matches: 7. The germline gives CDR1 SGHTA, CDR2 FQGNSA. DNA for the CDR3: TGTGCCAGCAGCACATCCGGGACAGGGACCTACGAGCAGTACTTC. It translates to CASSTSGTGTYEQYF.

This clone showed up just a few times. The chain carries TRBV6-4 and TRBJ1-4; 7 bases align to TRBD1. V dropped 3 bases and J dropped 8; count of bases not matched to a gene: 9. Germline V gene sequence: CDR1 MRHNA, CDR2 SNTAGT. CDR3 size: 15 residues. CDR3 protein: CASSEARGQVEKLFF. The CDR3 region has the DNA TGTGCCAGCAGTGAAGCGAGGGGGCAGGTAGAAAAACTGTTTTTT.

V gene TRBV2 combines with J gene TRBJ2-5; 7 bases fit TRBD2. The CDR3 runs to 13 residues. The J segment lost 5 bases and the V segment lost 4 bases, leaving 4 bases of the junction unmatched. From germline, CDR1 is SNHLY and CDR2 FYNNEI. The CDR3 region has the DNA TGTGCCAGCAGTGGGGCCGGGGGGGAGACCCAGTACTTC. This encodes CASSGAGGETQYF.

V gene TRBV7-3 combines with J gene TRBJ2-2; TRBD2 agrees at 8 bases. V shed 3 bases and J 4 bases; nucleotides not matched to a gene: 4. This CDR3 comprises 15 residues. The V gene's germline CDR1 is SGHTA and CDR2 FQGTGA. The CDR3 nucleotides are TGTGCCAGCAGCTTCCGGGGGGGCCGCACCGGGGAGCTGTTTTTT. Translated: CASSFRGGRTGELFF.

The chain joins TRBV7-3 to TRBJ2-3; D may be TRBD1 (5 bases). This CDR3 is built from 15 residues. The germline gives CDR1 SGHTA, CDR2 FQGTGA. Trimming removed 5 bases from V and 2 bases from J, with 14 bases in between. Written as DNA, the CDR3 is TGTGCCAGCAGCCACCTCGGACACTTCACAGATACGCAGTATTTT. Translation gives CASSHLGHFTDTQYF.

The chain employs TRBV5-5 and TRBJ1-5; maybe TRBD1 (6 bases). There are 17 residues in the CDR3. CDR1 and CDR2 from the germline V gene are SGHKS and YYEKEE (reference sequence). V dropped 4 bases and J dropped 0 bases, with 17 bases sitting between them. The CDR3 spells CASSIVPGAYSNQPQHF. CDR3 nucleotide sequence: TGTGCCAGCAGCATTGTCCCAGGGGCCTATAGCAATCAGCCCCAGCATTTT.

J is TRBJ1-5 and V is TRBV5-6; 10 bases align to TRBD1. The length of the CDR3 is 13 residues. Germline V lookup: CDR1 SGHDT, CDR2 YYEEEE. V lost 4 bases, J lost 7 bases, and 2 bases stayed unmatched. The CDR3, as DNA: TGTGCCAGCAGCCTGACAGGGGGCCAGCCCCAGCATTTT. This codes for CASSLTGGQPQHF. The complete variable domain, with remaining parts taken from reference TRBV5-6 and TRBJ1-5, reads DAGVTQSPTHLIKTRGQQVTLRCSPKSGHDTVSWYQQALGQGPQFIFQYYEEEERQRGNFPDRFSGHQFPNYSSELNVNALLLGDSALYLCASSLTGGQPQHFGDGTRLSIL.

This sequence joins TRBV5-1 and TRBJ2-5, with a tentative D call TRBD1 (6 bases). CDR3 length: 14 residues. Germline CDR1 is SGHRS and CDR2 is YFSETQ. V was cut by 4 bases and J by 0 bases, with 10 bases left in between. The CDR3 here is CASSQDSYQETQYF. DNA of the CDR3: TGCGCCAGCAGCCAGGACAGTTACCAAGAGACCCAGTACTTC.

The chain is built from TRBV7-9 and TRBJ2-7; D possibly corresponds to TRBD2 (6 bases). Trimming took off 5 bases at V and 1 base at J, with 24 bases between the two ends. CDR3 size: 18 residues. The V gene's germline CDR1 is SEHNR and CDR2 FQNEAQ (reference sequence). The CDR3 loop is CASSPGGSARPLSYEQYF. CDR3 in DNA: TGTGCCAGCAGCCCAGGAGGGAGTGCTCGACCTTTATCCTACGAGCAGTACTTC.

For this clone: The sample carries other DNA sequences with the same CDR3. The J gene is TRBJ2-3, the V gene TRBV19; 10 positions agree with TRBD2. The CDR3 totals 15 residues. Germline V lookup: CDR1 LNHDA, CDR2 SQIVND (reference sequence). J gave up 0 bases and V 5 bases, and 2 bases lay outside the gene matches. CDR3 loop: CASSLAGGSTDTQYF. The CDR3 coding sequence is TGTGCCAGTAGTTTAGCGGGGGGCAGCACAGATACGCAGTATTTT.

This chain connects TRBV2 to TRBJ1-3; TRBD1 agrees at 8 bases. With V trimmed by 7 bases and J by 2 bases, 4 bases remained unmatched. The CDR3 loop spans 14 amino acids. Germline assignment: CDR1 SNHLY and CDR2 FYNNEI. CDR3 in DNA: TGTGCCAGCACCAAGGACAGGGCTGGAAACACCATATATTTT. It specifies CASTKDRAGNTIYF.